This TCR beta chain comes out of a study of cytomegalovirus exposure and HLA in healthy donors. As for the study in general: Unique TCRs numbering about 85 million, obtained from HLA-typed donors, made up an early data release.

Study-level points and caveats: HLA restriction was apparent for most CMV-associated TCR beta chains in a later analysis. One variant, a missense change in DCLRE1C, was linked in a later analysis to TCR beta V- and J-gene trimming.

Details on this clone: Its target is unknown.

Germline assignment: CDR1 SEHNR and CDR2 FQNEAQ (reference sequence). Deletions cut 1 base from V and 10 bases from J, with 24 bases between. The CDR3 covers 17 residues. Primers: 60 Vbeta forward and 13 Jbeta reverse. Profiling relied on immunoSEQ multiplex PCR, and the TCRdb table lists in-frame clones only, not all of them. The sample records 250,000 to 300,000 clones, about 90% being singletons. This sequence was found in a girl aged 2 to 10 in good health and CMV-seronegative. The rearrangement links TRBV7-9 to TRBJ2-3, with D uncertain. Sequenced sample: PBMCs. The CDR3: CASSLDLSISTFGSQYF. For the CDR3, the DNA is TGTGCCAGCAGCTTAGATTTGAGTATTAGCACGTTCGGGTCGCAGTATTTT.